The clone carrying this T cell receptor (beta chain) has a single count. These data originate in a study of neoadjuvant anti-PD-1 for oral cavity cancer. Study details: Most patients had three to four biweekly doses of 3 mg/kg nivolumab before resection.

Time point indicated: after neoadjuvant nivolumab, at surgical resection. PBMCs were not maintained or expanded in culture before analysis. CDR1 and CDR2 (germline): LNHDA, SQIVND (reference sequence). Trimming left V 1 base short and J 0 bases short, with 7 bases between. The CDR3 has 15 residues. The table came from immunoSEQ multiplex PCR; TCRdb's copy has only in-frame clones and leaves some out. This sample has over 14,000 clones, with about three quarters found just once. This specimen was PBMCs, taken after nivolumab (anti-PD-1) treatment. This chain joins TRBV19 and TRBJ1-5, with D tentatively TRBD1 (5 bases). The TCR originated in a person aged 40-85 years with oral cavity squamous cell carcinoma. In DNA, the CDR3 is TGTGCCAGTAGTATAGGACAGTATAGCAATCAGCCCCAGCATTTT. Encoded protein: CASSIGQYSNQPQHF.